The 3 T cell receptor beta chains reported below all come from one sample, sequenced in a study of beta chain features in type 1 diabetes. Expressed TCRB transcripts were sequenced, since all the RNA that had been isolated was reverse transcribed. Libraries were prepared by immunoSEQ multiplex PCR; TCRdb keeps only in-frame clonotypes and omits some of them. The sample has under 950,000 clones; under 20% are singletons. Sequenced: naive CD4+ T cells from blood. These receptors were taken from a woman between 18 and 29 years old in good health.

This clone was seen a few times. The V and J genes are TRBV11-2 and TRBJ2-3; D is perhaps TRBD1 or TRBD2 (7 bases each). Germline values: CDR1 SGHAT, CDR2 FQNNGV. Trimming left V 5 bases short and J 4 bases short, with 16 bases between. The CDR3 has 15 residues. The CDR3 loop is CASSRDSRGADTQYF. CDR3 DNA: TGTGCCAGCAGCCGGGACAGTCGGGGGGCAGATACGCAGTATTTT.

This clone appeared a few times. The chain recombines TRBV6-5 with TRBJ2-7, with 7 bases that match TRBD2. The germline V gene has CDR1 MNHEY and CDR2 SVGAGI. V lost 0 bases and J lost 3; bases outside the gene matches: 5. The CDR3 totals 15 residues. Here the CDR3 reads CASSYSKAGVYEQYF. In DNA form, the CDR3 reads TGTGCCAGCAGTTACTCGAAGGCGGGAGTCTACGAGCAGTACTTC.

V usage is TRBV28 and J usage is TRBJ1-4; D ambiguous. The length of the CDR3 is 14 residues. Germline V gene lookup returns CDR1 MDHEN and CDR2 SYDVKM. Trimming shortened V by 3 bases and J by 2 bases, and 7 bases separated the two germline ends. The CDR3 sequence: CASSFQATNEKLFF. The CDR3, as DNA: TGTGCCAGCAGTTTCCAGGCTACTAATGAAAAACTGTTTTTT.